This T cell receptor (beta chain) was identified in a study of identical twins (dated by TCRdb to 2016 to 2018). Background on the whole study: TCR alpha and beta repertoires from monozygotic twins, unrelated adults of various ages and cord blood were deep-sequenced to test whether fetal clonotypes persist. To rule out contamination, the twin experiments were replicated at different times with different library preparation protocols.

The investigation overall reported the following: In monozygotic twins, out-of-frame TCR alpha sharing was systematically underestimated by recombination models, although the models agreed with sharing between unrelated individuals. Compared with coincidental sharing between unrelated individuals, an excess of low generation-probability sequences was observed among out-of-frame TCR alpha sequences shared between twins. Fewer insertions were carried by abundant cord blood beta clonotypes; a weaker similar trend was observed in young adult naive repertoires, while no such trend was observed in memory repertoires. The excess sharing between twins in beta out-of-frame sequences was weaker because fewer shared sequences reduced the signal-to-noise ratio. Conclusions relied on cross-sectional statistical analysis, since the same donors could not be followed over many years. Invariant T cells such as MAIT and iNKT could partly confound zero-insertion analyses, though diverse VJ usage argued against this for most clonotypes.

All donors were healthy Caucasians. The twin cohort comprised three pairs of female monozygotic twins, all aged roughly 18 to 30 years. Positive isolation kits from Invitrogen were used to isolate the CD4+ and CD8+ T cell populations. Library construction relied on 5' RACE. The reads were generated on an Illumina HiSeq 2000. A universal primer binding site was introduced by template switching, and a unique molecular identifier was present in the final cDNA, enabling accurate counting of TCR cDNA molecules. Specific primers in the conserved constant-segment region were used to synthesize first-strand cDNA for the TCR alpha and beta chains. Each cDNA library was double barcoded, with a SMART-Mk sample barcode plus Illumina barcodes, to control for contamination. TruSeq adapter sequences, together with Illumina sample barcodes, were added in two successive PCR steps. Sequencing of the TCR alpha and beta cDNA libraries was done on the Illumina HiSeq platform using custom primers. In the original analysis: Unique molecular identifiers were extracted from raw reads with MiGEC, and CDR3 positions were determined with MiXCR. Recombination models were inferred per individual with the repgenHMM and IGoR tools using an EM algorithm. The analysis of shared clonotypes was done with the tcR package in R, with sharing normalized by the product of cloneset sizes. Out-of-frame nonproductive sequences were analyzed to study raw recombination free of thymic and clonal selection effects. TCRdb reworked the public reads: Q25 trimming with fastp, MiXCR clone assembly, productive beta chains retained. For every CDR3 protein sequence, its rows merge into one entry that carries the most common genes and DNA. The V and J calls were determined by TCRdb, not by the authors. In all, the sample holds 500,000 to 650,000 distinct CDR3 sequences, and approximately 20% of those were seen once. The biggest ten clones account for about 0.5% of the sample.

Comments on this clonotype: Its antigen is not yet known. One junction end does not reproduce the germline sequence, and a read error may be involved.

The CDR3 numbers 14 residues from cysteine through phenylalanine. Solely the CDR3 DNA is kept, with 42 bases framed from the first base. The same sample was also studied in work on yellow fever vaccine responses in identical twins. The second study reports: The authors reported that the T cell response to vaccination in identical twins appeared partly convergent and partly personalized. In the study, vaccine-responding T cell clones were precisely tracked in identical twins.

Material: CD4+ T cells sorted from blood. This receptor was obtained from a woman aged 18-29 years in good health. Recombination connected TRBV12-3 or TRBV12-4 to TRBJ1-1, with a tentative D gene TRBD1 over 6 matching bases. The DNA reads as follows: TGTGCCAGCAATTTACAGGGCCTGAACACTGAAGCTTTCTTT. It is translated as CASNLQGLNTEAFF.